What follows describes a single T cell receptor beta chain. The sample comes from a study of T cells after somatic rescue of genetic block. Generated by immunoSEQ multiplex PCR, the TCRdb table keeps only in-frame clones and is missing some. The sample carries around 57,000 clones, approximately 96% recorded once. V trimming: 3 bases; J trimming: 4 bases; junction bases outside the gene matches: 11. The germline CDR1 and CDR2 sequences are LNHNV and YYDKDF (reference sequence). The CDR3 is 17 amino acids. Material: peripheral blood mononuclear cells (PBMCs). V usage is TRBV15 and J usage is TRBJ1-4, with 7 bases fitting TRBD1. This clonotype was obtained from a child less than two years old. CDR3 in DNA: TGTGCCACCAGCAGTGCACCCCCGGGACAGAGTAATGAAAAACTGTTTTTT. This codes for CATSSAPPGQSNEKLFF.